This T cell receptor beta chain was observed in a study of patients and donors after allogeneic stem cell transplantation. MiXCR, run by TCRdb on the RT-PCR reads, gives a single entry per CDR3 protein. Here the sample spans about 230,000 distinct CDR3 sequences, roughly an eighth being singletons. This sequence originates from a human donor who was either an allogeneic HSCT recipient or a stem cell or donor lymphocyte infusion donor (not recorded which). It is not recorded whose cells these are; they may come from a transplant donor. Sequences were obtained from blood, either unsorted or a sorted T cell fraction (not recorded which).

The CDR3 spells CASSLDFAPQTEAFF. The CDR3 DNA reads TGTGCCAGCAGCTTGGACTTTGCTCCCCAGACTGAAGCTTTCTTT. V and J are TRBV5-5 and TRBJ1-1; D remains unclear. V gave up 0 bases and J gave up 5 bases, with 14 bases separating them. The CDR3 spans 15 residues. CDR1 is SGHKS and CDR2 is YYEKEE in the germline V gene (reference sequence).